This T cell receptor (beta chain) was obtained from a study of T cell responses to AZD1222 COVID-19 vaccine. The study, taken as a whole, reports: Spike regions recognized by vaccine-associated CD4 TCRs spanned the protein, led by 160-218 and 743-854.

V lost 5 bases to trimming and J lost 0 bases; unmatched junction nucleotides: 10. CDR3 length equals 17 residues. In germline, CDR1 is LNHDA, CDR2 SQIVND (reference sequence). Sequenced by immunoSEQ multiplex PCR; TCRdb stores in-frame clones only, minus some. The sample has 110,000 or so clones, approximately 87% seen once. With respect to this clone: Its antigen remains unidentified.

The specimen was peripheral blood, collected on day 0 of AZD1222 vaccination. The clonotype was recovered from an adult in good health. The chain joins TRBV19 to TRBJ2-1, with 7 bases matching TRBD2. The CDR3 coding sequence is TGTGCCAGTAGTTCCTCCGGGACTATCCACTCCTACAATGAGCAGTTCTTC. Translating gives CASSSSGTIHSYNEQFF.